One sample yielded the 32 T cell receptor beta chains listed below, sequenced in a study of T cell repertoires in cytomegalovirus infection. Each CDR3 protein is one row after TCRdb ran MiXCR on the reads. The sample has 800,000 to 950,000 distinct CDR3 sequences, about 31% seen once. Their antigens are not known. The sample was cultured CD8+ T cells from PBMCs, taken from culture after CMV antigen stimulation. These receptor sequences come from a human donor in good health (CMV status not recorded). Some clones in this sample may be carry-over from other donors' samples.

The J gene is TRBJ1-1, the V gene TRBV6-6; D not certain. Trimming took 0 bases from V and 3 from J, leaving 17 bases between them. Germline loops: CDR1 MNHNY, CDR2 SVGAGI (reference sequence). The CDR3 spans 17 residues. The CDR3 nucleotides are TGTGCCAGCAGTTACTCGGGTGATGCCGGCCCGTACACTGAAGCTTTCTTT. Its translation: CASSYSGDAGPYTEAFF.

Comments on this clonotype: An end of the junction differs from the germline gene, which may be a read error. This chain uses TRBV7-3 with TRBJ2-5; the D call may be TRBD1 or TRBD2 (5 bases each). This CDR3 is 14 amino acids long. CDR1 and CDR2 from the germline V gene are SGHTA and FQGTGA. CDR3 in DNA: TGTGTCAGCAGCTCGTCCGGGACCGGGGTTTTCCAGTACTTC. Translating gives CVSSSSGTGVFQYF.

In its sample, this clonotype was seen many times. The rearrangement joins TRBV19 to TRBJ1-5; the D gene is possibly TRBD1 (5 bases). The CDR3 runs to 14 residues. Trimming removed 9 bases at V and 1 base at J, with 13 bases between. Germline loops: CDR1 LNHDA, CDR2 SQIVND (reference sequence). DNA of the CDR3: TGTGCCAGCAGCTTTTGGGACAGCAATCAGCCCCAGCATTTT. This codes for CASSFWDSNQPQHF.

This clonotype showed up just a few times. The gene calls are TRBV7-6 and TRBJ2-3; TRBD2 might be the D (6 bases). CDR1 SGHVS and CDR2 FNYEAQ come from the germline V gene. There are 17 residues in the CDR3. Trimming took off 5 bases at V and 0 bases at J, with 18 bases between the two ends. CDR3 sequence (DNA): TGTGCCAGCAGCGCAAGGCGGGGACGAATTAGCACAGATACGCAGTATTTT. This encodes CASSARRGRISTDTQYF.

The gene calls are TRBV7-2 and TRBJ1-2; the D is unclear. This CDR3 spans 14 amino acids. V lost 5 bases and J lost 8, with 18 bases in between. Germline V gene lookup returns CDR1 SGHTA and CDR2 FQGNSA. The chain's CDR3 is CASSPADLMGGYTF. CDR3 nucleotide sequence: TGTGCCAGCAGCCCGGCAGATTTAATGGGGGGCTACACCTTC.

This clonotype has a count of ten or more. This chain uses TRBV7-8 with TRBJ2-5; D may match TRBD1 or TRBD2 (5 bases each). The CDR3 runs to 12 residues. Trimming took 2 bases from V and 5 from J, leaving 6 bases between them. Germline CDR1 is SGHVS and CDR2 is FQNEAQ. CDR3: CASSLWGETQYF. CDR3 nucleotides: TGTGCCAGCAGCTTATGGGGGGAGACCCAGTACTTC.

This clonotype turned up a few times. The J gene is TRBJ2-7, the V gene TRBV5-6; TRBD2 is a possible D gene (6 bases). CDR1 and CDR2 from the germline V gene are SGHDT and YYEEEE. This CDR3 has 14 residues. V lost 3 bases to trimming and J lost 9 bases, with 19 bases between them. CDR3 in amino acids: CASSSGGIDLGQYF. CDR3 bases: TGTGCCAGCAGCTCCGGAGGGATAGACCTAGGGCAGTACTTC.

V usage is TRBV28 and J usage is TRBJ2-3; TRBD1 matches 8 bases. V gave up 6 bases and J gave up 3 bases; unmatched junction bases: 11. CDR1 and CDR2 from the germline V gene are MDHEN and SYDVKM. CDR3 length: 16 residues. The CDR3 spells CASSLPPGGWTDTQYF. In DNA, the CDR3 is TGTGCCAGCAGCCTACCGCCAGGGGGCTGGACAGATACGCAGTATTTT. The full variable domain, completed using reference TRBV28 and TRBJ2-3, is DVKVTQSSRYLVKRTGEKVFLECVQDMDHENMFWYRQDPGLGLRLIYFSYDVKMKEKGDIPEGYSVSREKKERFSLILESASTNQTSMYLCASSLPPGGWTDTQYFGPGTRLTVL.

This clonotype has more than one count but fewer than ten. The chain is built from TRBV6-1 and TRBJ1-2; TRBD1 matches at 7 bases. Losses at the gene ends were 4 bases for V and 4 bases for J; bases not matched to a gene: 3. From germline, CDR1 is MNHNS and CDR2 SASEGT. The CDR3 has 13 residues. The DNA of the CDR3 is TGTGCCAGCAGTGGGGACAGAATCTATGGCTACACCTTC. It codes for CASSGDRIYGYTF.

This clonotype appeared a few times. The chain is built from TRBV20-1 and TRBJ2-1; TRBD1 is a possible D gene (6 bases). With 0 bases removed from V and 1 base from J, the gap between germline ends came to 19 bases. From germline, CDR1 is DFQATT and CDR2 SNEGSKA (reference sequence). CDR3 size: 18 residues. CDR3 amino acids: CSARETGPSNSSYNEQFF. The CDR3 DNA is TGCAGTGCTAGAGAAACAGGGCCCTCGAACTCATCCTACAATGAGCAGTTCTTC.

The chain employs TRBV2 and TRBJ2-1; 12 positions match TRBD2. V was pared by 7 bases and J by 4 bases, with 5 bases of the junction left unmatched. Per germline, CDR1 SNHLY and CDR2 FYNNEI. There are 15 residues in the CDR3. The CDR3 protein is CASKLAGGIYNEQFF. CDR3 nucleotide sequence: TGTGCCAGCAAGCTAGCGGGGGGGATTTACAATGAGCAGTTCTTC.

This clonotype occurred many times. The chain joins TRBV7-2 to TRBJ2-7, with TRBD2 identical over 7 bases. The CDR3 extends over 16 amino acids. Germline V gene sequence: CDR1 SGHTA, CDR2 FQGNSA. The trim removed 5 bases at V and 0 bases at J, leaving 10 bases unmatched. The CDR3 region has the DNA TGTGCCAGCAGCCCAGGAATAGGCGGGGGCTCCTACGAGCAGTACTTC. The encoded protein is CASSPGIGGGSYEQYF.

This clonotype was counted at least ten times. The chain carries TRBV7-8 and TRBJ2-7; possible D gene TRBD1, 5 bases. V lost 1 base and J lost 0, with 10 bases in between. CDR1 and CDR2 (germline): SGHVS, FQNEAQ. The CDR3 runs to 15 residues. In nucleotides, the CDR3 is TGTGCCAGCAGCTTAGACAGGAGCCTCTCCTACGAGCAGTACGTC. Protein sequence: CASSLDRSLSYEQYV.

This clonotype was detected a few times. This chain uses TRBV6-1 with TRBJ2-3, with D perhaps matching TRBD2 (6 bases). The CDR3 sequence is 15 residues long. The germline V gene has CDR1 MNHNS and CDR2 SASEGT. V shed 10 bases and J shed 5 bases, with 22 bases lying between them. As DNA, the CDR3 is TGTGCCACCTGTGGGCCTAGCGTTCCGCAAGATACGCAGTATTTT. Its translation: CATCGPSVPQDTQYF.

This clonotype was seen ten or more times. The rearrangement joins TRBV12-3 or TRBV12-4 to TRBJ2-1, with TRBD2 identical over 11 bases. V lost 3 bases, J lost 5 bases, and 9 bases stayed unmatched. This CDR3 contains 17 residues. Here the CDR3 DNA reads TGTGCCAGCAGTTTTTTAGCGGGGGGGCCGAAGGACAATGAGCAGTTCTTC. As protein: CASSFLAGGPKDNEQFF.

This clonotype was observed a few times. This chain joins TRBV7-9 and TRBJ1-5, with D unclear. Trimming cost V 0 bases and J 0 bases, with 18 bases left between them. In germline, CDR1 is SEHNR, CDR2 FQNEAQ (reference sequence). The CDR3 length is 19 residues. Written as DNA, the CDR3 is TGTGCCAGCAGCTTAGCCCTGCGGAGGCCGACACATAGCAATCAGCCCCAGCATTTT. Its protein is CASSLALRRPTHSNQPQHF. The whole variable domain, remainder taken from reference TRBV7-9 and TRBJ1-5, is DTGVSQNPRHKITKRGQNVTFRCDPISEHNRLYWYRQTLGQGPEFLTYFQNEAQLEKSRLLSDRFSAERPKGSFSTLEIQRTEQGDSAMYLCASSLALRRPTHSNQPQHFGDGTRLSIL.

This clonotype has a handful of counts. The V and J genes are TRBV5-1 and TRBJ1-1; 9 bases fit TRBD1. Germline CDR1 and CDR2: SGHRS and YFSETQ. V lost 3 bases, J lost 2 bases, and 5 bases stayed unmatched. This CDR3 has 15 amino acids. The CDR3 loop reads CASSYRTGVNTEAFF. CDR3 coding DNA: TGCGCCAGCAGCTACCGGACAGGGGTTAACACTGAAGCTTTCTTT.

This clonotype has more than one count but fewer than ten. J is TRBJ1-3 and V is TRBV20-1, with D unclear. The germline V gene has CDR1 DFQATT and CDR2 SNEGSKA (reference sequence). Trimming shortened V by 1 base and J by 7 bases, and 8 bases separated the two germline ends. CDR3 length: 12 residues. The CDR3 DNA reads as TGCAGTGCTAGAGCGGGGAGCAACACCATATATTTT. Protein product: CSARAGSNTIYF.

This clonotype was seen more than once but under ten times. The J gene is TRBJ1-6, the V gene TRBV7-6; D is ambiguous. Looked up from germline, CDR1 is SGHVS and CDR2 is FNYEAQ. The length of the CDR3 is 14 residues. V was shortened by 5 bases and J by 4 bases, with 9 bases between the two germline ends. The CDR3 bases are TGTGCCAGCAGCAAAGTGGAATATAATTCACCCCTCCACTTT. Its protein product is CASSKVEYNSPLHF.

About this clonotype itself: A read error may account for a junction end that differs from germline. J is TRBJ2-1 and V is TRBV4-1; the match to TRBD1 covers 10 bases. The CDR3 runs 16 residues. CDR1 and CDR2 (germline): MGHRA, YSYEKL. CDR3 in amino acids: CAISHGQGGAYNEQFF. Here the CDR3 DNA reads TGCGCCATCAGCCACGGACAGGGGGGAGCCTACAATGAGCAGTTCTTC.

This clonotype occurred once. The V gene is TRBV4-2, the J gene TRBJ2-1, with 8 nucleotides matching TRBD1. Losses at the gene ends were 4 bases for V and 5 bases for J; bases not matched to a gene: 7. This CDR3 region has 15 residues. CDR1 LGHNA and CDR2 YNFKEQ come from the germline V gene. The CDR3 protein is CASSPDRGRDNEQFF. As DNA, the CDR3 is TGTGCCAGCAGCCCTGACAGGGGCAGGGACAATGAGCAGTTCTTC.

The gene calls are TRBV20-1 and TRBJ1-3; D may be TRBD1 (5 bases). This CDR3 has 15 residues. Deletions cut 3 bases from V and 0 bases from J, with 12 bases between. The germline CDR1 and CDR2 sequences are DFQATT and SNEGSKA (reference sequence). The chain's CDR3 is CSARGDVSSGNTIYF. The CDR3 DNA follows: TGCAGTGCTAGGGGGGACGTTAGCTCTGGAAACACCATATATTTT.

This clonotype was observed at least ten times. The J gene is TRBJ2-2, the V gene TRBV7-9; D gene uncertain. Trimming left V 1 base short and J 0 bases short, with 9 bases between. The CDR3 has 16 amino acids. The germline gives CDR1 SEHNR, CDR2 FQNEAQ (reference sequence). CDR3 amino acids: CASSLGPRANTGELFF. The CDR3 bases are TGTGCCAGCAGCTTAGGCCCTAGAGCGAACACCGGGGAGCTGTTTTTT. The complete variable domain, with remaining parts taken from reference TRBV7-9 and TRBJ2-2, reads DTGVSQNPRHKITKRGQNVTFRCDPISEHNRLYWYRQTLGQGPEFLTYFQNEAQLEKSRLLSDRFSAERPKGSFSTLEIQRTEQGDSAMYLCASSLGPRANTGELFFGEGSRLTVL.

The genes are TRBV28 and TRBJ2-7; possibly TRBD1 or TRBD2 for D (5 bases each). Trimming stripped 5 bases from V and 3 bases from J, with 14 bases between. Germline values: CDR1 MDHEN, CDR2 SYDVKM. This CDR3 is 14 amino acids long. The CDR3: CASSMDGALYEQYV. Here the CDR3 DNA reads TGTGCCAGCAGTATGGACGGGGCCCTCTACGAGCAGTACGTC.

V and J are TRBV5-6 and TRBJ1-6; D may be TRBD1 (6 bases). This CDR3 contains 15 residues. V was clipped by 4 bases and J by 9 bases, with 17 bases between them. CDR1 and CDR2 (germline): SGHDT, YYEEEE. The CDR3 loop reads CASSGGRSKGSPLHF. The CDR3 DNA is TGTGCCAGCAGCGGGGGGCGGAGCAAAGGTTCACCCCTCCACTTT.

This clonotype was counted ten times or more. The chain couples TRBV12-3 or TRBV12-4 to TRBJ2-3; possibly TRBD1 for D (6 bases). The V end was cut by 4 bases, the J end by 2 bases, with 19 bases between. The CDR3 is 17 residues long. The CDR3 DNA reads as TGTGCCAGCAGTTCCCCCAAGACAGGTTACACCACAGATACGCAGTATTTT. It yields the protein CASSSPKTGYTTDTQYF.

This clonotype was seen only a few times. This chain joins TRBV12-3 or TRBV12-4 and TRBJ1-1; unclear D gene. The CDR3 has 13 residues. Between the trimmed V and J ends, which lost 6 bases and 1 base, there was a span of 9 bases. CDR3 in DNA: TGTGCCAGCAGCAAACGGACGAACACTGAAGCTTTCTTT. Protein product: CASSKRTNTEAFF.

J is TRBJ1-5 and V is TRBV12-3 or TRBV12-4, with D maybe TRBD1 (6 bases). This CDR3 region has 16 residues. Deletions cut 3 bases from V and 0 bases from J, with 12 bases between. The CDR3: CASSLAGHDSNQPQHF. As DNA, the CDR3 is TGTGCCAGCAGTTTGGCGGGACACGATAGCAATCAGCCCCAGCATTTT.

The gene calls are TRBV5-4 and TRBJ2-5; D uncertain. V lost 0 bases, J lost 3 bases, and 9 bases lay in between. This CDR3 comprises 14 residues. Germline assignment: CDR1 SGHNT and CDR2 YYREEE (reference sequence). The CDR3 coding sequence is TGTGCCAGCAGCTTGGATCGACGGAAAGAGACCCAGTACTTC. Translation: CASSLDRRKETQYF.

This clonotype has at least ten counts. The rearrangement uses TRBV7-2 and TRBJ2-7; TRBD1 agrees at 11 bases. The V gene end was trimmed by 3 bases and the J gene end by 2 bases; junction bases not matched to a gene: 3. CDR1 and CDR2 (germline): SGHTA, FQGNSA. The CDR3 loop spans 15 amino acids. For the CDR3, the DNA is TGTGCCAGCAGCTTGGGGGACAGGGGGACCTACGAGCAGTACTTC. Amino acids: CASSLGDRGTYEQYF.

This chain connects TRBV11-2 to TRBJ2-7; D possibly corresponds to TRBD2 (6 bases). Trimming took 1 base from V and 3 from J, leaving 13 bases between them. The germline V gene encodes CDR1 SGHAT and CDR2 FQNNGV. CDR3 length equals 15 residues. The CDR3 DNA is TGTGCCAGCAGCTTAGCCTCGGGACTCCACTACGAGCAGTACGTC. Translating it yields CASSLASGLHYEQYV.

CDR3 loop: CASSLYGAAKNIQYF. DNA for the CDR3: TGTGCCAGCAGTTTATACGGGGCGGCCAAAAACATTCAGTACTTC. V and J are TRBV12-3 or TRBV12-4 and TRBJ2-4, with D perhaps being TRBD1 or TRBD2 (5 bases each). The CDR3 has 15 amino acids. V dropped 2 bases and J dropped 1 base, with 9 bases sitting between them.